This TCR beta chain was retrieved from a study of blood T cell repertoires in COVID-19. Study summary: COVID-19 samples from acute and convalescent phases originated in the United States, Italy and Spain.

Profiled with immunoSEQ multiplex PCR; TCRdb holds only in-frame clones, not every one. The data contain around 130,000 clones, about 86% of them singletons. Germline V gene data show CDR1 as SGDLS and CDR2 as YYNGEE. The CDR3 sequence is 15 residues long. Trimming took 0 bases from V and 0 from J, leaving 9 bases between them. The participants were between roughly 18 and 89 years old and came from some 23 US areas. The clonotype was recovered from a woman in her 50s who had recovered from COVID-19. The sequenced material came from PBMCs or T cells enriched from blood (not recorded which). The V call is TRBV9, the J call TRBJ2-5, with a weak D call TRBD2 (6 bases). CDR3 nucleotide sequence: TGTGCCAGCAGCGTAGACTGGACTAACCAAGAGACCCAGTACTTC. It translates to CASSVDWTNQETQYF.